The 21 T cell receptor beta chains presented below share a single source sample, sequenced in a study of a mutant IDH1 vaccine in newly diagnosed glioma (dated by TCRdb to the early 2020s). In light of the paper, this sample's time point label describes: baseline, week 1 (first vaccination visit). The treatment or condition label, read with the paper, signifies: pre-vaccination baseline after standard-of-care therapy. Library method: the immunoSEQ multiplex PCR assay. The clones in this table, taken by TCRdb from immuneACCESS, are in-frame only. Not every clone is retained; where verified, under half of the shortfall comes from an unresolved V gene, and the cause of the rest is unknown. Within this sample are tens of thousands of clones, with about 80% of them counted one time only. The ten most abundant clones make up about 2% of the sample. Sequences were derived from PBMCs, sampled from a glioma patient treated with radiotherapy, temozolomide or both. The source of these receptors is a woman in her thirties or forties with glioma.

The chain combines TRBV9 with TRBJ2-5, with 9 bases lining up with TRBD2. The germline CDR1 and CDR2 sequences are SGDLS and YYNGEE. CDR3 length: 16 residues. V gave up 0 bases and J gave up 1 base; unmatched junction bases: 4. The CDR3 nucleotides are TGTGCCAGCAGCGTAGCAGGCGGGGGGGCCCAAGAGACCCAGTACTTC. Translating it yields CASSVAGGGAQETQYF.

The CDR3 is CASSLSGGARANEKLFF. CDR3 nucleotides: TGTGCCAGCAGCTTATCGGGTGGGGCCCGGGCTAATGAAAAACTGTTTTTT. The chain has TRBV7-2 and TRBJ1-4; TRBD1 might be the D (5 bases). Germline assignment: CDR1 SGHTA and CDR2 FQGNSA. CDR3 length: 17 residues. V lost 2 bases and J 3 bases, leaving 16 bases between the germline ends.

V and J are TRBV18 and TRBJ2-2; 10 bases match TRBD1. There are 16 residues in the CDR3. Germline loops: CDR1 KGHSH, CDR2 LQKENI. The trim removed 3 bases at V and 3 bases at J, leaving 4 bases unmatched. The CDR3 reads CASSPDRGRDTGELFF. The CDR3 DNA sequence: TGTGCCAGCTCACCCGACAGGGGGCGGGACACCGGGGAGCTGTTTTTT.

The chain couples TRBV19 to TRBJ1-6, with TRBD1 as a possible D gene (5 bases). The germline V and J ends were trimmed by 7 bases and 8 bases, with 24 bases remaining between them. Germline lookup yields CDR1 LNHDA and CDR2 SQIVND (reference sequence). The CDR3 runs 17 residues. Here the CDR3 reads CASTSKRGTGKDSPLHF. CDR3 coding DNA: TGTGCCAGTACCTCGAAACGGGGGACGGGGAAGGATTCACCCCTCCACTTT.

The rearrangement joins TRBV30 to TRBJ1-2; maybe TRBD1 (6 bases). V was pared by 3 bases and J by 0 bases, with 11 bases between. This CDR3 has 14 residues. CDR1 and CDR2 (germline): GTSNPN, SVGIG (reference sequence). CDR3 in amino acids: CAWSADSTNYGYTF. The DNA for the CDR3 is TGTGCCTGGAGCGCGGACAGTACTAACTATGGCTACACCTTC.

The chain joins TRBV27 to TRBJ1-4, with 11 bases identical to TRBD1. Germline V lookup: CDR1 MNHEY, CDR2 SMNVEV (reference sequence). V lost 6 bases, J lost 7 bases, and 10 bases stayed unmatched. CDR3 length: 16 residues. The CDR3 here is CASSPGQGELVEKLFF. The CDR3 DNA sequence: TGTGCCAGCAGCCCGGGACAGGGGGAGTTGGTTGAAAAACTGTTTTTT.

The rearrangement links TRBV4-3 to TRBJ2-1; 8 bases line up with TRBD2. Looked up from germline, CDR1 is LGHNA and CDR2 is YSLEER. The CDR3 contains 16 residues. Trimming cost V 0 bases and J 10 bases; bases outside gene matches: 11. The CDR3 bases are TGCGCCAGCAGCCAAGATCCCCTAGCGGGTCCTACGGAGCAGTTCTTC. Protein sequence: CASSQDPLAGPTEQFF.

This clone was found a few times. The genes are TRBV2 and TRBJ2-1; a weak D match, TRBD2 (5 bases). CDR1 and CDR2 from the germline V gene are SNHLY and FYNNEI. The CDR3 is 12 residues long. The germline V and J ends were trimmed by 6 bases and 10 bases, with 13 bases remaining between them. Here the CDR3 DNA reads TGTGCCAGCAGGGGGAATTGGAGGGAGCAGTTCTTC. Residues: CASRGNWREQFF.

The sample holds one count of this clone. This chain joins TRBV5-1 and TRBJ2-1; possibly TRBD1 for D (5 bases). The length of the CDR3 is 13 residues. Per the germline V gene, CDR1 is SGHRS and CDR2 is YFSETQ. Between the trimmed V and J ends, which lost 4 bases and 6 bases, there was a span of 11 bases. CDR3 residues: CASSIGQTNEQFF. The CDR3 nucleotides read TGCGCCAGCAGCATTGGACAAACCAATGAGCAGTTCTTC.

This chain links TRBV20-1 with TRBJ2-3; D gene ambiguous. Between the trimmed V and J ends, which lost 6 bases and 8 bases, there was a span of 12 bases. This CDR3 is built from 11 residues. Germline CDR1 DFQATT, CDR2 SNEGSKA (reference sequence). CDR3 DNA sequence: TGCAGTGCCTTGCATGCTGGTACGCAGTATTTT. Translated, it gives CSALHAGTQYF.

This clone has just one count. V usage is TRBV19 and J usage is TRBJ1-4; tentative D call: TRBD1 (6 bases). The CDR3 spans 15 residues. V was clipped by 7 bases and J by 4 bases, with 16 bases between them. The germline V gene encodes CDR1 LNHDA and CDR2 SQIVND (reference sequence). DNA for the CDR3: TGTGCCAGTACCCGATCTGAGGGGGTTAATGAAAAACTGTTTTTT. This gives the protein CASTRSEGVNEKLFF.

The chain combines TRBV9 with TRBJ1-2; TRBD1 agrees at 8 bases. CDR1 and CDR2 (germline): SGDLS, YYNGEE. The CDR3 runs to 13 residues. J gave up 5 bases and V 7 bases, and 7 bases lay outside the gene matches. CDR3 in DNA: TGTGCCAGCGGCGAGACAGGGGATTATGGCTACACCTTC. This codes for CASGETGDYGYTF.

The DNA for the CDR3 is TGTGCCAGTAGTGAGGGGAGCCCCCAATATTTCATTCAGTACTTC. Protein sequence: CASSEGSPQYFIQYF. The rearrangement links TRBV19 to TRBJ2-4; either TRBD1 or TRBD2 may supply D (5 bases each). Germline V gene sequence: CDR1 LNHDA, CDR2 SQIVND (reference sequence). The CDR3 consists of 15 residues. V was pared by 5 bases and J by 9 bases, with 20 bases between.

The V and J genes are TRBV2 and TRBJ2-7, with 10 bases that match TRBD2. CDR1 is SNHLY, CDR2 FYNNEI, per germline. This CDR3 spans 14 amino acids. V shed 4 bases and J 4 bases; nucleotides not matched to a gene: 4. This chain's CDR3 is CASSGASGGYEQYF. As DNA, the CDR3 is TGTGCCAGCAGTGGGGCTAGCGGGGGTTACGAGCAGTACTTC.

The J gene is TRBJ1-1, the V gene TRBV10-3; tentatively, D is TRBD1 (6 bases). CDR1 ENHRY and CDR2 SYGVKD come from the germline V gene. The CDR3 spans 14 residues. Trimming stripped 8 bases from V and 0 bases from J, with 13 bases between. CDR3 DNA: TGTGCCATCCACCCAGGGGTCCTGAACACTGAAGCTTTCTTT. It encodes CAIHPGVLNTEAFF.

The chain carries TRBV9 and TRBJ1-1; D might be TRBD1 (5 bases). The V gene's germline CDR1 is SGDLS and CDR2 YYNGEE. Trimming left V 6 bases short and J 4 bases short, with 16 bases between. CDR3 length equals 14 residues. The CDR3 loop is CASTPGVGGTEAFF. DNA of the CDR3: TGTGCCAGCACTCCGGGCGTCGGGGGCACTGAAGCTTTCTTT.

V gene TRBV9 combines with J gene TRBJ2-6; D call uncertain. CDR3 size: 19 residues. CDR1 is SGDLS, CDR2 YYNGEE, per germline. The ends were cut back, 4 bases at V and 0 bases at J, with 20 bases in the middle. In DNA, the CDR3 is TGTGCCAGCAGCCCGAGGACGGCGGTCCCCATCTCTGGGGCCAACGTCCTGACTTTC. Residues: CASSPRTAVPISGANVLTF.

The chain uses TRBV13 and TRBJ1-1, with D perhaps TRBD1 (5 bases). The CDR3 contains 16 residues. Germline-derived CDR1 and CDR2 are PRHDT and FYEKMQ (reference sequence). V lost 0 bases, J lost 4 bases, and 15 bases lay in between. The CDR3 DNA sequence: TGTGCCAGCAGCTTAGGGGGTGGGGGAGAGGGCACTGAAGCTTTCTTT. The encoded protein is CASSLGGGGEGTEAFF.

The J gene is TRBJ1-2, the V gene TRBV12-2; no DNA check was done on the table's D call, TRBD1. TRBV12-2 is a documented pseudogene. The length of the CDR3 is 14 residues. The CDR3 nucleotides read TGTGCAAGTCGCCCCACCGGACAGGGCGCGGGCTACACCTTC. Protein product: CASRPTGQGAGYTF.

The rearrangement uses TRBV5-1 and TRBJ1-2, with D possibly TRBD1 on 5 matching bases. V lost 0 bases to trimming and J lost 14 bases, with 20 bases between them. Looked up from germline, CDR1 is SGHRS and CDR2 is YFSETQ. The CDR3 is 14 amino acids. For the CDR3, the DNA is TGCGCCAGCAGCTTGGCCGCCTTGGGGAGGGGCGAAACCTTC. Translation gives CASSLAALGRGETF.

The chain joins TRBV9 to TRBJ1-1; no definite D call. Germline V gives CDR1 SGDLS, CDR2 YYNGEE. The CDR3 is made up of 15 amino acids. V dropped 4 bases and J dropped 1 base, with 14 bases sitting between them. This CDR3 reads CASSPRVWENTEAFF. The DNA for the CDR3 is TGTGCCAGCAGCCCCCGAGTTTGGGAGAACACTGAAGCTTTCTTT.